Reported below is one TCR beta chain. The data originate from a study of T cell responses to AZD1222 COVID-19 vaccine. Here immunoSEQ multiplex PCR was the method, and the copy in TCRdb shows in-frame clones only, minus some. This sample has 150,000 or so clones; around 90% occur once, and the top ten carry roughly 6%. The CDR3 contains 16 residues. Trimming removed 2 bases from V and 5 bases from J, with 18 bases in between. In germline, CDR1 is MNHNS, CDR2 SASEGT. Sequenced material: peripheral blood, taken 28 days after the second AZD1222 dose. The sequence was obtained from an adult who received the AZD1222 COVID-19 vaccine. The V call is TRBV6-1, the J call TRBJ2-5, with D unclear. The CDR3 reads CASSEMPRQARETQYF. For the CDR3, the DNA is TGTGCCAGCAGTGAAATGCCCCGTCAGGCCAGGGAGACCCAGTACTTC.